This T cell receptor beta chain was observed in a study of blood T cell repertoires in COVID-19. The germline CDR1 and CDR2 sequences are SGHNT and YYREEE (reference sequence). This CDR3 contains 14 residues. Losses at the gene ends were 4 bases for V and 6 bases for J; bases not matched to a gene: 9. Here immunoSEQ multiplex PCR was the method, and the copy in TCRdb shows in-frame clones only, minus some. The table lists about 400,000 clones, about 90% of them singletons. The sample was PBMCs or T cells enriched from blood (not recorded which). The chain recombines TRBV5-4 with TRBJ1-2; the match to TRBD1 covers 7 bases. The clonotype was recovered from a woman aged 25-40 years who had recovered from COVID-19. The CDR3 DNA reads TGTGCCAGCAGCAACCGACAGGGATTGCATGGCTACACCTTC. Translated: CASSNRQGLHGYTF.